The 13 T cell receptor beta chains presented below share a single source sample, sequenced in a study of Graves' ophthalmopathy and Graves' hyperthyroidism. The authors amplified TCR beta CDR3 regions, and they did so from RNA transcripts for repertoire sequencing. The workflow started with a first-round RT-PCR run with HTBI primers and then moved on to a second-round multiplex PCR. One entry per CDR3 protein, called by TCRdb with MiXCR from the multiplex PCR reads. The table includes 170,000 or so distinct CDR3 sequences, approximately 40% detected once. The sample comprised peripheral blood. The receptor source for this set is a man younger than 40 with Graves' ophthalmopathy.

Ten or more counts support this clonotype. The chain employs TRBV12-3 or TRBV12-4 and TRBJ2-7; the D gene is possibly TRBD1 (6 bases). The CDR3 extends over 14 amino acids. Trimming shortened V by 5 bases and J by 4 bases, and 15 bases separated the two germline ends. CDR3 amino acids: CASSPRDISYEQYF. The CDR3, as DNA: TGTGCCAGCAGTCCCCGGGACATAAGTTACGAGCAGTACTTC.

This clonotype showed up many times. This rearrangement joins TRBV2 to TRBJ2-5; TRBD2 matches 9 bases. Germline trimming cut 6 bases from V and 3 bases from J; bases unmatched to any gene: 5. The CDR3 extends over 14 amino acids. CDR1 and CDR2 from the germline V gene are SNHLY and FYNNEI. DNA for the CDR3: TGTGCCAGCAGACCCCGACTAGCGGAAGAGACCCAGTACTTC. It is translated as CASRPRLAEETQYF. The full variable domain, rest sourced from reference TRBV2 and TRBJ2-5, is EPEVTQTPSHQVTQMGQEVILRCVPISNHLYFYWYRQILGQKVEFLVSFYNNEISEKSEIFDDQFSVERPDGSNFTLKIRSTKLEDSAMYFCASRPRLAEETQYFGPGTRLLVL.

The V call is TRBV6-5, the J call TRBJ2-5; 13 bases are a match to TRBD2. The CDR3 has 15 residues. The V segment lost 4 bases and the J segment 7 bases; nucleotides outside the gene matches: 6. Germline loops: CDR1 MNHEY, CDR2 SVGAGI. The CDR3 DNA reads TGTGCCAGCAGTTTCCGGACTAGCGGGAGCTGGACCCAGTACTTC. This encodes CASSFRTSGSWTQYF.

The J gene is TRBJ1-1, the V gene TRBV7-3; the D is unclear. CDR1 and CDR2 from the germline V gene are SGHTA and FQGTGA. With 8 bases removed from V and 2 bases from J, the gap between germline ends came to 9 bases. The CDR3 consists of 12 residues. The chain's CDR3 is CASPAINTEAFF. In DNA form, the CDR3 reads TGTGCCAGCCCGGCCATAAACACTGAAGCTTTCTTT.

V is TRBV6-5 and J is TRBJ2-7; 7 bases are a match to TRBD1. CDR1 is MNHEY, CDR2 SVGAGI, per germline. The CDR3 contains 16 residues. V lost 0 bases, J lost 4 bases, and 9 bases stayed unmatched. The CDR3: CASSYSGVGRGYEQYF. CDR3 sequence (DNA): TGTGCCAGCAGTTACTCCGGTGTGGGCAGGGGGTACGAGCAGTACTTC.

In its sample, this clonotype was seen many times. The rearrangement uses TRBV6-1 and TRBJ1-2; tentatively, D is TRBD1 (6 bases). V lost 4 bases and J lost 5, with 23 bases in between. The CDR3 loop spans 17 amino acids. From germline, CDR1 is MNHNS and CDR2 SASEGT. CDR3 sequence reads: CASSAAQGQSTRYGYTF. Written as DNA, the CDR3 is TGTGCCAGCAGTGCCGCGCAAGGACAGAGTACGAGATATGGCTACACCTTC.

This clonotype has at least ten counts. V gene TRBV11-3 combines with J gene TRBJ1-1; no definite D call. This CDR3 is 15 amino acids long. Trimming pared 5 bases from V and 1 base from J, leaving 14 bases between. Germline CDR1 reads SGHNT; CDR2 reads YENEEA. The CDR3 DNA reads TGTGCCAGCAGCCGAGGTAGCAGGCCGAACACTGAAGCTTTCTTT. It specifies CASSRGSRPNTEAFF. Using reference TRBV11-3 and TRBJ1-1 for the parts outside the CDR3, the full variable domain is EAGVVQSPRYKIIEKKQPVAFWCNPISGHNTLYWYLQNLGQGPELLIRYENEEAVDDSQLPKDRFSAERLKGVDSTLKIQPAELGDSAVYLCASSRGSRPNTEAFFGQGTRLTVV.

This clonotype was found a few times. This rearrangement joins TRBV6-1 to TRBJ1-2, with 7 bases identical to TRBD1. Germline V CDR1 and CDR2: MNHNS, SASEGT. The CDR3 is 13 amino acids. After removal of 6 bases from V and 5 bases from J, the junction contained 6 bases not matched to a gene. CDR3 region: CASSATGEYGYTF. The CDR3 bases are TGTGCCAGCAGCGCAACAGGGGAGTATGGCTACACCTTC.

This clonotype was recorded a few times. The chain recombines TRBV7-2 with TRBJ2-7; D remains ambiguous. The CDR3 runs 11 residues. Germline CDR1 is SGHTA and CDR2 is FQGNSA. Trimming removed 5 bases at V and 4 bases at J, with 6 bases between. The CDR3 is CASSVVYEQYF. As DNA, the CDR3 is TGTGCCAGCAGCGTCGTTTACGAGCAGTACTTC. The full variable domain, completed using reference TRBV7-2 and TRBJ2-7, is GAGVSQSPSNKVTEKGKDVELRCDPISGHTALYWYRQSLGQGLEFLIYFQGNSAPDKSGLPSDRFSAERTGGSVSTLTIQRTQQEDSAVYLCASSVVYEQYFGPGTRLTVT.

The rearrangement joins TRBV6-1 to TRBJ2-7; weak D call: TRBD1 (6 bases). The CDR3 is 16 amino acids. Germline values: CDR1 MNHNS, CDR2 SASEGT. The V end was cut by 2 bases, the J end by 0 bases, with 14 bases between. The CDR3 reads CASSESTGRASYEQYF. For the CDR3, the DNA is TGTGCCAGCAGTGAATCAACAGGGCGTGCCTCCTACGAGCAGTACTTC.

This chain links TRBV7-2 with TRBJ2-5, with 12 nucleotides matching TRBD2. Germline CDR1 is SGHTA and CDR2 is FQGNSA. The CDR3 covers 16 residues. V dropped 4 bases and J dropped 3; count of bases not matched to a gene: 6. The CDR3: CASSSRLAGAEETQYF. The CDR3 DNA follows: TGTGCCAGCAGCTCCCGACTAGCGGGAGCGGAAGAGACCCAGTACTTC.

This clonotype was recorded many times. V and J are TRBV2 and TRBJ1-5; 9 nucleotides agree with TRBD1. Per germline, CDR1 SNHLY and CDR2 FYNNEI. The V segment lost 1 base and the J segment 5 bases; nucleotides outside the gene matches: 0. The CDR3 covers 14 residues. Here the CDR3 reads CASSEGTGDQPQHF. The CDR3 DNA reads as TGTGCCAGCAGTGAAGGGACAGGGGATCAGCCCCAGCATTTT.

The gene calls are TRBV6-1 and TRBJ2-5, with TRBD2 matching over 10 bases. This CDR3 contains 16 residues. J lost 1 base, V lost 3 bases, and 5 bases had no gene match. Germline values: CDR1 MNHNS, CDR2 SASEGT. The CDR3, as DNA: TGTGCCAGCAGTGAGTCGGTAGCGGGAGGCCAAGAGACCCAGTACTTC. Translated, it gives CASSESVAGGQETQYF.